This TCR beta chain was recovered during a study of T cell responses to AZD1222 COVID-19 vaccine. The CDR3 has 13 amino acids. Looked up from germline, CDR1 is SQVTM and CDR2 is ANQGSEA. V lost 4 bases and J lost 0; bases outside the gene matches: 3. Profiling relied on immunoSEQ multiplex PCR, and the TCRdb table lists in-frame clones only, not all of them. The sample holds some 100,000 clones, roughly 87% seen once. The chain has TRBV29-1 and TRBJ2-7; TRBD2 agrees at 7 bases. Here the sequenced sample was peripheral blood, taken on day 0 of MenACWY control vaccination. The sequence was obtained from an adult in good health. The chain's CDR3 is CSVAGTNSYEQYF. Written as DNA, the CDR3 is TGCAGCGTTGCCGGGACTAACTCCTACGAGCAGTACTTC.